This TCR beta chain was sequenced in a study of T-cell reconstitution after alpha-beta-depleted transplantation in children. Broader study findings: By one year post-transplant, T-cell counts and diversity largely arose from T cells that were newly produced. By about two months after transplant, alpha-beta T cells reportedly arose from several hundred graft clones that had expanded. Surviving recipient T cells and thymic progenitors underlay high day-60 TCRbeta diversity in some patients.

Researchers prepared the TCRbeta library using unique molecular identifiers, the study reports. One entry per CDR3 protein results from TCRdb running MiXCR on the PCR reads. The sample holds around 700,000 distinct CDR3 sequences, about an eighth seen once. As concerns this clonotype: The antigen remains unidentified. This could be a read error, since a much larger clone is one nucleotide away.

CDR3 length: 13 amino acids. Germline trimming cut 1 base from V and 8 bases from J; bases unmatched to any gene: 7. Germline assignment: CDR1 DFQATT and CDR2 SNEGSKA (reference sequence). The sequence came from a girl aged 2 to 10 with congenital amegakaryocytic thrombocytopenia, due to receive a stem cell transplant. The genes are TRBV20-1 and TRBJ1-1; 7 nucleotides line up with TRBD1. The sample consisted of PBMCs, taken before TCRalphabeta/CD19-depleted stem cell transplant. The DNA of the CDR3 is TGCAGTGCTAGAGGTACCGGGACAGTGGAAGCTTTCTTT. Its translation is CSARGTGTVEAFF.